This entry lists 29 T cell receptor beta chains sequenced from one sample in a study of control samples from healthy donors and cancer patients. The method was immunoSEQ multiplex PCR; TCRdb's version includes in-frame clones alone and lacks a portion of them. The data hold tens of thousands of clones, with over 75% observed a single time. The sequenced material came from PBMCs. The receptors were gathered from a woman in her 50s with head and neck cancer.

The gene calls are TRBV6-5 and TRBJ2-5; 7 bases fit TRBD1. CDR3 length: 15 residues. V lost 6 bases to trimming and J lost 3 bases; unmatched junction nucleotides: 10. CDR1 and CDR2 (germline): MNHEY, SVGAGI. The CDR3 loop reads CASSITPGQKETQYF. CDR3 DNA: TGTGCCAGCAGCATCACCCCGGGACAGAAAGAGACCCAGTACTTC.

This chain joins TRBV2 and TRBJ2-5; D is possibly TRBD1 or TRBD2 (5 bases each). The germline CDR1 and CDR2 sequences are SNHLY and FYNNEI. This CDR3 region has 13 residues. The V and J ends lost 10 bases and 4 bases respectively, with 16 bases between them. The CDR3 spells CANGASSRETQYF. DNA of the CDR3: TGTGCCAACGGGGCTAGCAGTCGAGAGACCCAGTACTTC.

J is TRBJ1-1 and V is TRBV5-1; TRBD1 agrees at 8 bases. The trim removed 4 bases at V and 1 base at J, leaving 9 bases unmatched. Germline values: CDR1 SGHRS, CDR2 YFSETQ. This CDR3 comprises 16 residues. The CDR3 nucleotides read TGCGCCAGCAGCCCTCCGTTCGGGACAGGGAACACTGAAGCTTTCTTT. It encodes CASSPPFGTGNTEAFF.

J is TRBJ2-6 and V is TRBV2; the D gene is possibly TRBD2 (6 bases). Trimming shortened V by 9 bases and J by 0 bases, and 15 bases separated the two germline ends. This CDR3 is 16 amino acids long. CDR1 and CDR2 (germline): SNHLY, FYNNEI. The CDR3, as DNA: TGTGCCAGGGGGGGACGGTTCCCCTCTGGGGCCAACGTCCTGACTTTC. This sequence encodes CARGGRFPSGANVLTF.

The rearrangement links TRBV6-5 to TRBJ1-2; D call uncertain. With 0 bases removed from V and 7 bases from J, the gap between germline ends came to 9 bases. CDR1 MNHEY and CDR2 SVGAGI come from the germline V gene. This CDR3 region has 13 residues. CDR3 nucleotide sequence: TGTGCCAGCAGTTACTCTCAACGAGGTGGCTACACCTTC. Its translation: CASSYSQRGGYTF.

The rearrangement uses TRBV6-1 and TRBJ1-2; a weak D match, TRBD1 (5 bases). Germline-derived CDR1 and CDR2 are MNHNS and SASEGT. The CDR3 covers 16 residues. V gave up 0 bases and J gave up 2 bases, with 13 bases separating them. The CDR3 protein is CASSEALGGLNYGYTF. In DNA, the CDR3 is TGTGCCAGCAGTGAAGCCCTTGGGGGATTAAACTATGGCTACACCTTC.

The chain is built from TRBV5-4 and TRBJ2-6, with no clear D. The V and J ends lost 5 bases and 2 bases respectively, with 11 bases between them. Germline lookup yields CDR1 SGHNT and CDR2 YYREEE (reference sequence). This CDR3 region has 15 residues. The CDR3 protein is CASSLRVTGANVLTF. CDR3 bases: TGTGCCAGCAGTTTACGAGTGACTGGGGCCAACGTCCTGACTTTC.

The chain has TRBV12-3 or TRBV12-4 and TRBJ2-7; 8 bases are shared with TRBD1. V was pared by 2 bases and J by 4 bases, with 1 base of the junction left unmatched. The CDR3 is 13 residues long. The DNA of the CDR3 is TGTGCCAGCAGTTTAACAGGGGGTTACGAGCAGTACTTC. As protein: CASSLTGGYEQYF.

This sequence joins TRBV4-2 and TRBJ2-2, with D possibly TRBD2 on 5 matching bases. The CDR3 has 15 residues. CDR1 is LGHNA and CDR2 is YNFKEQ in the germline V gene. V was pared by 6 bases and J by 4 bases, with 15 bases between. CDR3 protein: CASSPSSAGTGELFF. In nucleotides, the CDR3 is TGTGCCAGCAGTCCAAGTTCGGCGGGCACCGGGGAGCTGTTTTTT.

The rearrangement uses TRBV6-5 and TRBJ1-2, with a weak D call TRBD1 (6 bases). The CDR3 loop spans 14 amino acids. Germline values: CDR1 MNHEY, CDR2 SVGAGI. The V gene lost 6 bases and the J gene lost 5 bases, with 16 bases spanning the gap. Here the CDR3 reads CASSGYRDLYGYTF. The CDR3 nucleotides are TGTGCCAGCAGCGGCTACAGGGACCTTTATGGCTACACCTTC.

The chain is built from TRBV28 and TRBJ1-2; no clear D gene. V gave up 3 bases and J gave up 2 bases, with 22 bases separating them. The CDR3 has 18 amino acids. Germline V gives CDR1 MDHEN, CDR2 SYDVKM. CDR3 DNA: TGTGCCAGCAGTTTTGCCGGTGTCTTATTATCTGCCAACTATGGCTACACCTTC. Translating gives CASSFAGVLLSANYGYTF.

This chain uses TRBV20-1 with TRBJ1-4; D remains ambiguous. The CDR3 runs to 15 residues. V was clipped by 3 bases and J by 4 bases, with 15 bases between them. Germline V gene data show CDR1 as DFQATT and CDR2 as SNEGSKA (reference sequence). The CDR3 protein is CSASRPEVDNEKLFF. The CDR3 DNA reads TGCAGTGCTAGTCGGCCGGAGGTGGATAATGAAAAACTGTTTTTT.

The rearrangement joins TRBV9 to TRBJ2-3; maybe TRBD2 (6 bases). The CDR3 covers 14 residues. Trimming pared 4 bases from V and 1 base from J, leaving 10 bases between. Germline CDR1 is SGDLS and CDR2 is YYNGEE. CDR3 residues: CASSPTSGTDTQYF. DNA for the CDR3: TGTGCCAGCAGCCCGACTAGTGGCACAGATACGCAGTATTTT.

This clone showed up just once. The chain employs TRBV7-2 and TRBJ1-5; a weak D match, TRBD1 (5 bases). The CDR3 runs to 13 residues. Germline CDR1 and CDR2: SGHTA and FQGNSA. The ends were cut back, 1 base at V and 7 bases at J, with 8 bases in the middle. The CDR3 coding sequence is TGTGCCAGCAGCTTAGGGGGGAGACAGCCCCAGCATTTT. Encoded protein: CASSLGGRQPQHF.

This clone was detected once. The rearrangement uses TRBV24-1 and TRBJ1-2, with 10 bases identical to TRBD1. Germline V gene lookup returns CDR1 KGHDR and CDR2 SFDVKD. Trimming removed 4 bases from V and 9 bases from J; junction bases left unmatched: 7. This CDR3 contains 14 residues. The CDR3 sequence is CATSDPDRGQSYTF. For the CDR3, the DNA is TGTGCCACCAGTGACCCCGACAGGGGGCAAAGCTACACCTTC.

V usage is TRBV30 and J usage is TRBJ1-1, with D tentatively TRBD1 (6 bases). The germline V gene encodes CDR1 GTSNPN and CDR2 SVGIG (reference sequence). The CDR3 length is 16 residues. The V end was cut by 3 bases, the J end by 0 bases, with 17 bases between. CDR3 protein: CAWRDSFFAMNTEAFF. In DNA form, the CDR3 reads TGTGCCTGGAGGGACAGTTTTTTTGCGATGAACACTGAAGCTTTCTTT.

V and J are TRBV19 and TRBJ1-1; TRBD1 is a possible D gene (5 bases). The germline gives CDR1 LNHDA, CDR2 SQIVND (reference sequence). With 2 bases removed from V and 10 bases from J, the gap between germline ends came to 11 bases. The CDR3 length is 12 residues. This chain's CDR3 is CASSIREGTAFF. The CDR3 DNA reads TGTGCCAGTAGTATAAGGGAGGGGACAGCTTTCTTT.

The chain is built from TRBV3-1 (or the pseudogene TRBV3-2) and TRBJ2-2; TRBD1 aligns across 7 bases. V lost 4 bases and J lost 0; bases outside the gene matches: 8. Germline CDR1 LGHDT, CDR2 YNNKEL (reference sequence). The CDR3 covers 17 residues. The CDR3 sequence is CASSPLTGSTNTGELFF. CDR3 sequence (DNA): TGTGCCAGCAGCCCGCTGACAGGGTCAACGAACACCGGGGAGCTGTTTTTT.

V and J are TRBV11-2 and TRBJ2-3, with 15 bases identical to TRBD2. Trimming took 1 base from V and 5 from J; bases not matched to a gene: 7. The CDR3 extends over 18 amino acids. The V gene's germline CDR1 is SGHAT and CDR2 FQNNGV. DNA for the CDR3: TGTGCCAGCAGCTTAGGGGGACTAGCGGGGGGATACAGAGATACGCAGTATTTT. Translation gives CASSLGGLAGGYRDTQYF.

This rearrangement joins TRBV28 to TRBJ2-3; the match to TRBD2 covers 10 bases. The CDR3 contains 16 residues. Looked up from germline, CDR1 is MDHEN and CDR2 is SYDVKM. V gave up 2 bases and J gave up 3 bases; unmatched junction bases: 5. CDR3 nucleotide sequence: TGTGCCAGCAGTTTAAGGGCTAGCGGGGGTACAGATACGCAGTATTTT. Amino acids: CASSLRASGGTDTQYF. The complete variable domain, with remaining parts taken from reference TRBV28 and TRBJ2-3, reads DVKVTQSSRYLVKRTGEKVFLECVQDMDHENMFWYRQDPGLGLRLIYFSYDVKMKEKGDIPEGYSVSREKKERFSLILESASTNQTSMYLCASSLRASGGTDTQYFGPGTRLTVL.

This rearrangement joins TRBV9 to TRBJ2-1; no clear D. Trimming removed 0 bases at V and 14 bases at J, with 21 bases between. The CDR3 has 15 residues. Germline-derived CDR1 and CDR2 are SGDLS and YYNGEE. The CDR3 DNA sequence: TGTGCCAGCAGCGTAGCCCCTGGGGTGGAGCCAGGAAAGTTCTTC. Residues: CASSVAPGVEPGKFF.

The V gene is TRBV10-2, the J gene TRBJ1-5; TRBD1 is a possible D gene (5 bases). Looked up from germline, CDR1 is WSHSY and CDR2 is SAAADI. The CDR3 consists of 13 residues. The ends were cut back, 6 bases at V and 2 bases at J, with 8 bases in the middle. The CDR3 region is CASREGGNQPQHF. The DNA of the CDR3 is TGCGCCAGCAGAGAAGGGGGCAATCAGCCCCAGCATTTT.

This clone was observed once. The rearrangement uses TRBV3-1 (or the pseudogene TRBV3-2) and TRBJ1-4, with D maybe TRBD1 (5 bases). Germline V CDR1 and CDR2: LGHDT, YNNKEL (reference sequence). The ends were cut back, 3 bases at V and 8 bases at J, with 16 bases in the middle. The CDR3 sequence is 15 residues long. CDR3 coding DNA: TGTGCCAGCAGCCAGTGGGGCAGGGTAGACGAAAAACTGTTTTTT. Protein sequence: CASSQWGRVDEKLFF.

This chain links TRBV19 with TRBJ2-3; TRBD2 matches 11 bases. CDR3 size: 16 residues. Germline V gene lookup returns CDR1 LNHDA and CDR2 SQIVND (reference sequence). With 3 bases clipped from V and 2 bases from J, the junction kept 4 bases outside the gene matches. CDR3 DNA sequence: TGTGCCAGTAGTATTAGACTAGCGGGGCACACAGATACGCAGTATTTT. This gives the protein CASSIRLAGHTDTQYF.

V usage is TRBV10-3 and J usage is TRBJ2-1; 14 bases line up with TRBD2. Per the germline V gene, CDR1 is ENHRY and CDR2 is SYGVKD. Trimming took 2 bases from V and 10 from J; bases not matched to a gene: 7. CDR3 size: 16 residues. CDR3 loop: CAISEAGRLAGGEQFF. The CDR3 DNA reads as TGTGCCATCAGTGAGGCGGGGCGACTAGCGGGGGGGGAGCAGTTCTTC.

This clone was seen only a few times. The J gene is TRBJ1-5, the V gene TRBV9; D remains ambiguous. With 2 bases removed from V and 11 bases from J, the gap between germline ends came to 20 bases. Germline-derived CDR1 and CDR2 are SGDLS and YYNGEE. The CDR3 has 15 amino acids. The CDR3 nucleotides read TGTGCCAGCAGCGTTTCCGACGGAGACTATCGAGCCCAGCATTTT. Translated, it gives CASSVSDGDYRAQHF.

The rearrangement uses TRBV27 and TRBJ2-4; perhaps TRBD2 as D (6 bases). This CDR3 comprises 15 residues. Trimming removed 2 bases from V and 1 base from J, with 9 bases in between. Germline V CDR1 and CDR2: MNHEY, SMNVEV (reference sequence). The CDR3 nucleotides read TGTGCCAGCAGTTTAAAAGGAGGGGCCAAAAACATTCAGTACTTC. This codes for CASSLKGGAKNIQYF.

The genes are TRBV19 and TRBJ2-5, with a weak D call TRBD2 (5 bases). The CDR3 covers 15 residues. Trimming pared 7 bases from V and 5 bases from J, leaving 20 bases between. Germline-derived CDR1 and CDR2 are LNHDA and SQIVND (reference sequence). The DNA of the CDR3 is TGTGCCAGTACCCTGAGGGCAGCTGTGGGGGAGACCCAGTACTTC. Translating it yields CASTLRAAVGETQYF.

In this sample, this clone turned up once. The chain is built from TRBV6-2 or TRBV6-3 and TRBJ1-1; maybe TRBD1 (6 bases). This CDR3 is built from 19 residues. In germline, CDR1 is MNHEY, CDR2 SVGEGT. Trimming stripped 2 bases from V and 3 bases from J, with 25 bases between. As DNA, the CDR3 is TGTGCCAGCAGTTACCCCCGATCTTCGGGGGCGACCATGCACACTGAAGCTTTCTTT. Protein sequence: CASSYPRSSGATMHTEAFF.